This T cell receptor beta chain emerged from a study of beta chain features in type 1 diabetes. Study summary: Patients were similar to healthy donors in age and gender (as well as in cell yields). Sorted cells from all samples, numbering about 98 million, were examined.

Notes on this clone: Other DNA sequences in the same sample also yield this CDR3.

CDR3 length equals 11 residues. Deletions cut 3 bases from V and 6 bases from J, with 4 bases between. Germline-derived CDR1 and CDR2 are KGHSH and LQKENI. As every portion of the isolated RNA was reverse transcribed, the sequencing read expressed TCRB transcripts. Sequenced naive, central memory and regulatory T cell samples produced an average of roughly 3.9 million reads. Sequencing was performed with immunoSEQ multiplex PCR; in TCRdb, only in-frame clones are kept and a portion is missing. The sample has about 150,000 clones; 11% are singletons. The gene calls are TRBV18 and TRBJ2-3; no clear D gene. The sequenced material came from central memory CD4+ T cells from blood. The source of this sequence is a man aged 18 to 30 in good health. This CDR3 reads CASSPGDTQYF. DNA of the CDR3: TGTGCCAGCTCACCCGGGGATACGCAGTATTTT.